This TCR beta chain originates from a study of cytomegalovirus exposure and HLA in healthy donors. Study results and limitations: Analyses of presence/absence relied on an assumption of roughly uniform sequencing depth across donors. Most TCR sequences showed up rarely, but some public TCRs showed up in many donors. Previously analyzed data showed that most TCR beta V segments were productive at a frequency of about 90% or about 30%. A few V segments could not be told apart, such as TRBV6-2 and TRBV6-3, and were left out.

Details on this clone: Its antigen remains unknown.

Germline assignment: CDR1 ENHRY and CDR2 SYGVKD. Trimming at V came to 4 bases and at J to 6 bases, leaving 9 bases not matched to a gene. The CDR3 totals 14 residues. Researchers ran the PCR with 60 Vbeta and 13 Jbeta primers. Sequencing was performed with immunoSEQ multiplex PCR; in TCRdb, only in-frame clones are kept and a portion is missing. The sample shows around 120,000 clones, about 80% of them seen only once. The TCR originated in a man between 45 and 60 years old in good health and CMV-seropositive. Material for sequencing was PBMCs. V usage is TRBV10-3 and J usage is TRBJ2-7; 7 bases are shared with TRBD1. CDR3 nucleotides: TGTGCCATCAGTGGAGGGGACAGATGGCTCGAGCAGTACTTC. Protein product: CAISGGDRWLEQYF.